These T cell receptor beta chains were read from a single sample in a study of blood T cell repertoires in COVID-19. Clones were sequenced by immunoSEQ multiplex PCR, and TCRdb holds only the in-frame ones, with some missing. The table lists approximately 65,000 clones, approximately 93% of them singletons. Sequences were obtained from peripheral blood. The origin of the receptors is a man in his 70s with active COVID-19. Each CDR3 is given with its conserved first and last residue. The order of the fields is D gene, V gene, clone size, J gene, CDR3 length, CDR3 protein, CDR3 DNA. The D gene is left open where the match is weak. Expanded clones get a size class; other rows say once, few or many, or leave the size out.

>TRBD1|TRBV5-1|-|TRBJ1-1|15
CASSNPGQALTEAFF
TGCGCCAGCAGCAATCCGGGACAGGCCCTCACTGAAGCTTTCTTT
>-|TRBV12-3/TRBV12-4|-|TRBJ2-7|11
CASSPNYEQYF
TGTGCCAGCAGTCCAAACTACGAGCAGTACTTC
>-|TRBV6-5|few|TRBJ1-1|15
CASRRLRVKNTEAFF
TGTGCCAGCAGGCGACTCAGGGTGAAGAACACTGAAGCTTTCTTT
>TRBD1|TRBV13|-|TRBJ2-7|14
CASSRRTGAYEQYF
TGTGCCAGCAGCCGCCGGACAGGCGCCTACGAGCAGTACTTC
>TRBD1|TRBV5-5|-|TRBJ2-3|16
CASSQSGTGAVDTQYF
TGTGCCAGCAGTCAATCCGGGACAGGGGCAGTAGATACGCAGTATTTT
>-|TRBV5-1|-|TRBJ2-3|14
CASSWSDSTDTQYF
TGCGCCAGCAGCTGGTCAGATAGCACAGATACGCAGTATTTT
>-|TRBV6-5|-|TRBJ1-3|13
CATGRGAGNTIYF
TGTGCCACGGGGAGGGGGGCTGGAAACACCATATATTTT
>-|TRBV15|-|TRBJ1-2|13
CATSRGGNYGYTF
TGTGCCACCAGCAGAGGCGGGAACTATGGCTACACCTTC
>TRBD1|TRBV7-2|-|TRBJ1-1|15
CASSAQGADSTEAFF
TGTGCCAGCAGCGCACAGGGGGCGGATAGCACTGAAGCTTTCTTT
>TRBD1|TRBV4-3|-|TRBJ2-3|15
CASSQQGARTDTQYF
TGCGCCAGCAGCCAACAGGGGGCGCGGACAGATACGCAGTATTTT